Listed here are 10 T cell receptor beta chains from one sample, sequenced in a study of T cell responses to AZD1222 COVID-19 vaccine (dated by TCRdb to the early 2020s). Library prep was done by the immunoSEQ multiplex PCR assay. This immuneACCESS table, as held by TCRdb, lists in-frame sequences with V and J called but not all clones. Of the missing ones, under half trace to an unresolved V gene in checked studies; the others have no known cause. Within this sample are about 180,000 clones, with 88% of them counted one time only. In total, the top ten clones hold approximately 7.7% of the sample. In the paper's terms, the time point label means: baseline before first vaccination. This specimen consisted of peripheral blood, obtained on day 0 of AZD1222 vaccination. The receptors stem from an adult in good health.

The rearrangement links TRBV5-4 to TRBJ2-7; weak D call: TRBD1 (5 bases). The CDR3 has 14 residues. V shed 0 bases and J shed 6 bases, with 13 bases lying between them. Germline assignment: CDR1 SGHNT and CDR2 YYREEE (reference sequence). As DNA, the CDR3 is TGTGCCAGCAGCTTGGGGCAGGGCAGAGGCGAGCAGTACTTC. It is translated as CASSLGQGRGEQYF.

The J gene is TRBJ2-1, the V gene TRBV25-1; D is possibly TRBD2 (5 bases). V was clipped by 6 bases and J by 3 bases, with 9 bases between them. Germline CDR1 and CDR2: MGHDK and SYGVNS. The CDR3 extends over 13 amino acids. The CDR3: CASRGRGYNEQFF. The CDR3 DNA follows: TGTGCCAGCAGGGGTCGGGGCTACAATGAGCAGTTCTTC.

Only one count was recorded for this clone. The rearrangement joins TRBV14 to TRBJ1-2; weak D call: TRBD1 (5 bases). Between the trimmed V and J ends, which lost 1 base and 7 bases, there was a span of 13 bases. The CDR3 is 14 residues long. The germline V gene encodes CDR1 SGHDN and CDR2 FVKESK. The DNA for the CDR3 is TGTGCCAGCAGCCAAGCGGGCGGGGGGATTGGCTACACCTTC. It translates to CASSQAGGGIGYTF.

The rearrangement links TRBV6-1 to TRBJ1-3, with TRBD1 identical over 10 bases. The CDR3 runs 17 residues. J lost 3 bases, V lost 0 bases, and 5 bases had no gene match. The germline V gene has CDR1 MNHNS and CDR2 SASEGT. CDR3 nucleotide sequence: TGTGCCAGCAGTGAAGCGGTGACAGGGGGCTATGGAAACACCATATATTTT. This encodes CASSEAVTGGYGNTIYF.

This chain uses TRBV2 with TRBJ1-2, with no clear D. Trimming took 4 bases from V and 4 from J, leaving 10 bases between them. The CDR3 spans 13 residues. The germline gives CDR1 SNHLY, CDR2 FYNNEI. The CDR3 DNA reads TGTGCCAGCAGTGCAGCGTGGGGCTATGGCTACACCTTC. This gives the protein CASSAAWGYGYTF.

This chain joins TRBV2 and TRBJ1-5, with 7 bases that match TRBD1. The V segment lost 5 bases and the J segment 3 bases; nucleotides outside the gene matches: 4. Germline V CDR1 and CDR2: SNHLY, FYNNEI. The CDR3 spans 14 residues. The CDR3: CASSRQGLNQPQHF. Written as DNA, the CDR3 is TGTGCCAGCAGTCGACAGGGCCTCAATCAGCCCCAGCATTTT.

This chain links TRBV28 with TRBJ2-6; tentatively, D is TRBD2 (7 bases). Trimming removed 7 bases at V and 0 bases at J, with 19 bases between. This CDR3 has 18 residues. CDR1 MDHEN and CDR2 SYDVKM come from the germline V gene. In DNA, the CDR3 is TGTGCCAGCACCTCGGGGGCGGGGGCGAGCTCTGGGGCCAACGTCCTGACTTTC. Translating gives CASTSGAGASSGANVLTF.

V is TRBV5-1 and J is TRBJ1-3, with D possibly being TRBD1 (6 bases). Germline lookup yields CDR1 SGHRS and CDR2 YFSETQ. CDR3 length: 18 residues. The V gene lost 5 bases and the J gene lost 0 bases, with 21 bases spanning the gap. This CDR3 is CASSKPGQQTSSGNTIYF. CDR3 sequence (DNA): TGCGCCAGCAGTAAACCAGGACAGCAAACATCCTCTGGAAACACCATATATTTT.

The chain links TRBV6-2 or TRBV6-3 to TRBJ2-7; no clear D. The CDR3 is made up of 15 amino acids. With 4 bases removed from V and 4 bases from J, the gap between germline ends came to 17 bases. Germline lookup yields CDR1 MNHEY and CDR2 SVGEGT. The CDR3 DNA is TGTGCCAGCAGTTCCCGGTACCAGGCAAGGTACGAGCAGTACTTC. Translating gives CASSSRYQARYEQYF.

The rearrangement uses TRBV20-1 and TRBJ2-7; maybe TRBD2 (5 bases). Germline CDR1 DFQATT, CDR2 SNEGSKA (reference sequence). This CDR3 spans 11 amino acids. V was clipped by 6 bases and J by 3 bases, with 9 bases between them. CDR3: CSAPRGYEQYF. The CDR3 DNA follows: TGCAGTGCCCCCCGGGGCTACGAGCAGTACTTC.